These 23 T cell receptor beta chains originate from one sample sequenced in a study of cytomegalovirus exposure and HLA in healthy donors. PCR primers comprised 60 Vbeta and 13 Jbeta primers. Assay used: immunoSEQ multiplex PCR; TCRdb lists only in-frame clones, some missing. The sample carries 200,000 or so clones, 70% to 80% recorded once. The sample taken for sequencing was PBMCs. These receptors were obtained from a woman aged 25 to 39 in good health and CMV-seronegative.

The chain employs TRBV2 and TRBJ1-2; unclear D gene. The ends were cut back, 7 bases at V and 4 bases at J, with 7 bases in the middle. From germline, CDR1 is SNHLY and CDR2 FYNNEI. This CDR3 is built from 11 residues. The CDR3 spells CASTNIYGYTF. The CDR3 DNA follows: TGTGCCAGCACCAACATCTATGGCTACACCTTC.

The genes are TRBV2 and TRBJ2-2; D is possibly TRBD1 (6 bases). The CDR3 has 16 residues. V was shortened by 5 bases and J by 0 bases, with 13 bases between the two germline ends. CDR1 is SNHLY, CDR2 FYNNEI, per germline. CDR3 loop: CASSLEGHTNTGELFF. The CDR3, as DNA: TGTGCCAGCAGTCTTGAGGGACACACGAACACCGGGGAGCTGTTTTTT.

The chain employs TRBV18 and TRBJ2-5; 10 nucleotides agree with TRBD1. CDR3 length equals 14 residues. Germline V lookup: CDR1 KGHSH, CDR2 LQKENI. Trimming removed 5 bases from V and 2 bases from J; junction bases left unmatched: 2. The CDR3 loop is CASSDRGPQETQYF. The DNA for the CDR3 is TGTGCCAGCTCAGACAGGGGGCCACAAGAGACCCAGTACTTC. Supplemented by reference TRBV18 and TRBJ2-5, the full variable domain reads NAGVMQNPRHLVRRRGQEARLRCSPMKGHSHVYWYRQLPEEGLKFMVYLQKENIIDESGMPKERFSAEFPKEGPSILRIQQVVRGDSAAYFCASSDRGPQETQYFGPGTRLLVL.

The table lists this clone with a count of one. The chain combines TRBV9 with TRBJ2-1, with a tentative D call TRBD2 (7 bases). CDR1 is SGDLS, CDR2 YYNGEE, per germline. The V and J ends lost 4 bases and 4 bases respectively, with 12 bases between them. This CDR3 is 14 amino acids long. The CDR3: CASSTGGPYNEQFF. For the CDR3, the DNA is TGTGCCAGCAGCACCGGGGGGCCTTACAATGAGCAGTTCTTC.

The chain joins TRBV4-2 to TRBJ2-5, with no clear D. The V end was cut by 0 bases, the J end by 9 bases, with 11 bases between. The CDR3 sequence is 13 residues long. Looked up from germline, CDR1 is LGHNA and CDR2 is YNFKEQ. In DNA form, the CDR3 reads TGTGCCAGCAGCCAAGATCTCCAGGCCCCCCAGTACTTC. Amino acid sequence: CASSQDLQAPQYF.

There are a few counts of this clone. The chain uses TRBV11-3 and TRBJ2-3; 9 nucleotides agree with TRBD2. V lost 1 base to trimming and J lost 4 bases; unmatched junction nucleotides: 6. The CDR3 extends over 16 amino acids. Germline V lookup: CDR1 SGHNT, CDR2 YENEEA. This CDR3 reads CASSLGKREDADTQYF. In DNA form, the CDR3 reads TGTGCCAGCAGCTTAGGCAAGCGGGAGGACGCAGATACGCAGTATTTT.

The chain employs TRBV12-5 and TRBJ2-1; a weak D match, TRBD1 (6 bases). V dropped 0 bases and J dropped 8 bases, with 26 bases sitting between them. The CDR3 is 19 residues long. The germline CDR1 and CDR2 sequences are LGHNT and FRNRAP. The CDR3 loop is CASGLVRTAGAPYLDEQFF. CDR3 DNA sequence: TGTGCTAGTGGTTTGGTACGGACCGCAGGGGCTCCCTACCTCGATGAGCAGTTCTTC.

The rearrangement joins TRBV2 to TRBJ1-4, with a tentative D call TRBD1 (5 bases). Trimming took 7 bases from V and 0 from J, leaving 15 bases between them. The germline gives CDR1 SNHLY, CDR2 FYNNEI. The CDR3 has 16 amino acids. CDR3 sequence reads: CASITTASSTNEKLFF. For the CDR3, the DNA is TGTGCCAGCATTACGACAGCTTCCTCAACTAATGAAAAACTGTTTTTT.

The chain carries TRBV9 and TRBJ2-3; D perhaps matches TRBD1 (5 bases). V dropped 0 bases and J dropped 3 bases, with 14 bases sitting between them. Germline V gene lookup returns CDR1 SGDLS and CDR2 YYNGEE. The CDR3 sequence is 16 residues long. The CDR3 is CASSVVVRAGTDTQYF. CDR3 sequence (DNA): TGTGCCAGCAGCGTAGTTGTCAGGGCAGGGACAGATACGCAGTATTTT.

This clone occurred a few times. The V call is TRBV4-1, the J call TRBJ1-1; the D is unclear. Germline CDR1 MGHRA, CDR2 YSYEKL. This CDR3 contains 13 residues. The V and J ends lost 2 bases and 4 bases respectively, with 8 bases between them. The CDR3 DNA sequence: TGCGCCAGCAGCCAATATCCCCCCACTGAAGCTTTCTTT. It yields the protein CASSQYPPTEAFF.

This clone came up once. The chain employs TRBV9 and TRBJ2-1; TRBD2 is a possible D gene (5 bases). The CDR3 loop spans 18 amino acids. Germline V CDR1 and CDR2: SGDLS, YYNGEE. Trimming removed 4 bases from V and 0 bases from J, with 20 bases in between. CDR3 region: CASSHGEKDSSSYNEQFF. The CDR3 bases are TGTGCCAGCAGCCACGGAGAGAAGGACTCGAGCTCCTACAATGAGCAGTTCTTC.

The rearrangement links TRBV14 to TRBJ1-5, with D maybe TRBD1 (6 bases). Trimming cost V 4 bases and J 4 bases, with 11 bases left between them. In germline, CDR1 is SGHDN, CDR2 FVKESK. The CDR3 length is 14 residues. The DNA of the CDR3 is TGTGCCAGCAGCCCCCTAGGGGGAAATCAGCCCCAGCATTTT. Residues: CASSPLGGNQPQHF.

The rearrangement uses TRBV18 and TRBJ2-7; 8 bases are a match to TRBD2. The germline V gene encodes CDR1 KGHSH and CDR2 LQKENI. This CDR3 contains 16 residues. V trimming: 6 bases; J trimming: 2 bases; junction bases outside the gene matches: 12. The CDR3 region has the DNA TGTGCCAGCTCGCTAGGCGGGGGGTACATTACCTACGAGCAGTACTTC. As protein: CASSLGGGYITYEQYF.

A few counts support this clone. This chain links TRBV27 with TRBJ2-1; 13 bases match TRBD2. The germline gives CDR1 MNHEY, CDR2 SMNVEV (reference sequence). The J segment lost 4 bases and the V segment lost 8 bases, leaving 14 bases of the junction unmatched. The CDR3 is 18 amino acids. CDR3 nucleotide sequence: TGTGCCAGCGCCCCAATACTAGCGGGAGGGCCCATTTACAATGAGCAGTTCTTC. Translating it yields CASAPILAGGPIYNEQFF.

The chain employs TRBV6-5 and TRBJ2-7; no reliable D call. Trimming left V 2 bases short and J 0 bases short, with 5 bases between. Germline V gene sequence: CDR1 MNHEY, CDR2 SVGAGI. This CDR3 spans 13 amino acids. CDR3 region: CASSYSNSYEQYF. The CDR3 region has the DNA TGTGCCAGCAGTTACAGCAACTCCTACGAGCAGTACTTC.

This sequence joins TRBV5-1 and TRBJ2-3, with 7 bases lining up with TRBD1. The germline gives CDR1 SGHRS, CDR2 YFSETQ. The J segment lost 6 bases and the V segment lost 3 bases, leaving 10 bases of the junction unmatched. The CDR3 consists of 15 residues. The CDR3 is CASSSTTGSADTQYF. Here the CDR3 DNA reads TGCGCCAGCAGCTCGACGACAGGGTCAGCGGATACGCAGTATTTT.

This clone was observed once. The chain links TRBV27 to TRBJ2-5, with a possible D match to TRBD2 (5 bases). The CDR3 sequence is 16 residues long. Germline V gene lookup returns CDR1 MNHEY and CDR2 SMNVEV (reference sequence). Trimming left V 10 bases short and J 4 bases short, with 25 bases between. CDR3 region: CATRAMGILGVETQYF. The DNA of the CDR3 is TGTGCCACCAGAGCCATGGGTATACTAGGAGTAGAGACCCAGTACTTC.

The genes are TRBV29-1 and TRBJ2-7, with TRBD1 matching over 7 bases. Unmatched junction bases numbered 8, after V lost 6 bases and J lost 3 bases. The CDR3 spans 13 residues. Germline V CDR1 and CDR2: SQVTM, ANQGSEA. The CDR3 bases are TGCAGCGTGACAGGGATCCCCTTCTACGAGCAGTACTTC. Translated, it gives CSVTGIPFYEQYF.

The J gene is TRBJ1-5, the V gene TRBV28, with D uncertain. Looked up from germline, CDR1 is MDHEN and CDR2 is SYDVKM. V lost 4 bases and J 9 bases, leaving 7 bases between the germline ends. This CDR3 is built from 11 residues. The CDR3 DNA reads as TGTGCCAGCAGTTCAGTGATGCCCCAGCATTTT. It specifies CASSSVMPQHF.

The chain employs TRBV6-4 and TRBJ2-1, with a possible D match to TRBD2 (6 bases). From germline, CDR1 is MRHNA and CDR2 SNTAGT. The V end was cut by 3 bases, the J end by 5 bases, with 14 bases between. The CDR3 covers 15 residues. In nucleotides, the CDR3 is TGTGCCAGCAGTGAGACCGGGAGTAGGGACAATGAGCAGTTCTTC. Its protein product is CASSETGSRDNEQFF.

Only a few counts were recorded for this clone. DNA of the CDR3: TGTGCCAGCAAGAGGGGGAGTACTGAAGCTTTCTTT. Translating it yields CASKRGSTEAFF. The chain has TRBV7-9 and TRBJ1-1, with D possibly being TRBD1 (6 bases). The CDR3 totals 12 residues. The germline V gene has CDR1 SEHNR and CDR2 FQNEAQ (reference sequence). V was pared by 7 bases and J by 5 bases, with 11 bases between.

Here the CDR3 reads CASSATSGSYEQYF. In DNA, the CDR3 is TGCGCCAGCAGCGCCACTAGCGGTTCCTACGAGCAGTACTTC. The chain uses TRBV5-1 and TRBJ2-7, with 8 positions matching TRBD2. V dropped 4 bases and J dropped 1; count of bases not matched to a gene: 4. CDR1 and CDR2 (germline): SGHRS, YFSETQ. The CDR3 is 14 amino acids.

The chain uses TRBV23-1 and TRBJ1-1; perhaps TRBD1 as D (6 bases). TRBV23-1 falls under the ORF class, with uncertain function. Deletions cut 8 bases from V and 5 bases from J, with 18 bases between. The CDR3 is made up of 14 amino acids. Here the CDR3 reads CASPSSVRGTEAFF. CDR3 DNA sequence: TGCGCCAGCCCTTCGAGTGTGAGGGGGACTGAAGCTTTCTTT.